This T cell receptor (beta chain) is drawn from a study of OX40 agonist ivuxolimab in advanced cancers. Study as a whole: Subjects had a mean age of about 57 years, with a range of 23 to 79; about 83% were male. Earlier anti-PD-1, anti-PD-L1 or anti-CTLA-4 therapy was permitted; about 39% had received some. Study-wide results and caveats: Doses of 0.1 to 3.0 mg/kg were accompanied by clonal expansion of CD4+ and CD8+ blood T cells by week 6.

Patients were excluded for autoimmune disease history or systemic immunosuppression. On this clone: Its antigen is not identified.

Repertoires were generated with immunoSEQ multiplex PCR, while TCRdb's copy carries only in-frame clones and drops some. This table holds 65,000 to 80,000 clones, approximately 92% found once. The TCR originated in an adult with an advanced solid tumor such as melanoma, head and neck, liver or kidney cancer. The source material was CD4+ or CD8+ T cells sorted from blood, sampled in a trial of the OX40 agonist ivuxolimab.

The CDR3 region is CASSFRTGEASYEQYF. The CDR3 DNA sequence: TGTGCCAGCAGCTTCAGAACGGGAGAAGCCTCCTACGAGCAGTACTTC. V usage is TRBV5-5 and J usage is TRBJ2-7; a possible D gene is TRBD2 (6 bases). Germline-derived CDR1 and CDR2 are SGHKS and YYEKEE (reference sequence). CDR3 length: 16 residues. Trimming shortened V by 2 bases and J by 0 bases, and 15 bases separated the two germline ends.